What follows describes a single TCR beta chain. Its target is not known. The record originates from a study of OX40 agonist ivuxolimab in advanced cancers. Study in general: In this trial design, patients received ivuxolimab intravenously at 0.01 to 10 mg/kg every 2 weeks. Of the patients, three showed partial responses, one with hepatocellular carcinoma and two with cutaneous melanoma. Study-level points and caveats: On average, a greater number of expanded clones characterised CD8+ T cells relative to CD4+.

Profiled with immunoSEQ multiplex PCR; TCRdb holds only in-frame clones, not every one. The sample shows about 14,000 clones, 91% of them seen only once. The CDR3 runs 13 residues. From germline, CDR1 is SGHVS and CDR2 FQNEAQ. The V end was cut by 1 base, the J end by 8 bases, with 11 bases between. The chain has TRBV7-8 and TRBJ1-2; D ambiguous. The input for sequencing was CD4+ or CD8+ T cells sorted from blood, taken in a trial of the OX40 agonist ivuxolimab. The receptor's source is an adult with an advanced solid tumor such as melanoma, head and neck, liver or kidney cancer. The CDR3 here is CASSLVSTRGYTF. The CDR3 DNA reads TGTGCCAGCAGCTTAGTTTCAACGCGGGGCTACACCTTC.